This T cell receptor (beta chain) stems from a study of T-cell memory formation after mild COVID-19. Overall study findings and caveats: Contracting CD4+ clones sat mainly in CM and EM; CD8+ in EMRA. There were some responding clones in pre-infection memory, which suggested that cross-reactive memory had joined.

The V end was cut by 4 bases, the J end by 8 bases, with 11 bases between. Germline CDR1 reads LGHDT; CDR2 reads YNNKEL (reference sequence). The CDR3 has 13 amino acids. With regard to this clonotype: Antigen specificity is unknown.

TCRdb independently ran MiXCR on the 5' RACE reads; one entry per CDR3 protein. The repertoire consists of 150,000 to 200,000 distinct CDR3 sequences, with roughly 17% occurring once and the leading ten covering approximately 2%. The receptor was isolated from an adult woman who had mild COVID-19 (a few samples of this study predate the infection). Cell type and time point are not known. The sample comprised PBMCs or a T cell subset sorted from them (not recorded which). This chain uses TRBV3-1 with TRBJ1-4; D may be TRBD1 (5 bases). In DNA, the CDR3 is TGTGCCAGCAGCCTCAAAGGGGACGAAAAACTGTTTTTT. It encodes CASSLKGDEKLFF.